This T cell receptor (beta chain) was sequenced during a study of T cells after yellow fever vaccination. MiXCR, applied by TCRdb to the 5' RACE reads, yields one record per CDR3 protein. The table shows 340,000 or so distinct CDR3 sequences, with around an eighth occurring only once. V was shortened by 4 bases and J by 3 bases, with 13 bases between the two germline ends. The CDR3 contains 14 residues. Germline CDR1 SGHRS, CDR2 YFSETQ. This sample comprised CD4+ T cells sorted from PBMCs, obtained 15 days after the yellow fever booster vaccination. The V and J genes are TRBV5-1 and TRBJ1-2; D gene uncertain. The clonotype comes from a man aged 18 to 29 who received the YFV17D yellow fever vaccine. The CDR3 DNA sequence: TGCGCCAGCAGCCGGGAGGGAGGCGACTATGGCTACACCTTC. Its translation: CASSREGGDYGYTF.